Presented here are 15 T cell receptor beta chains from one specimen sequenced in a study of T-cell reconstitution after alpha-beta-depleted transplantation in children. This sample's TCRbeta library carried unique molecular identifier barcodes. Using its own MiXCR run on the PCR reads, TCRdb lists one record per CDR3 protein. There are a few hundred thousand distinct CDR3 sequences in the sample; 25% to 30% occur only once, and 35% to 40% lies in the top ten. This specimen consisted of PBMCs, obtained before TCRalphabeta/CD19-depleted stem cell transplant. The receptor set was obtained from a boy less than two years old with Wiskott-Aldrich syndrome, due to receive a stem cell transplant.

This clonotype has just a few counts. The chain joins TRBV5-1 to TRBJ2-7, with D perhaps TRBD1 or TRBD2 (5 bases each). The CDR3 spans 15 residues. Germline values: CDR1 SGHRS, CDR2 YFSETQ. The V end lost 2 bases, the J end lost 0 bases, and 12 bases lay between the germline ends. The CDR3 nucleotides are TGCGCCAGCAGCTTCCGGGACGGGGCCTCCTACGAGCAGTACTTC. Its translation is CASSFRDGASYEQYF.

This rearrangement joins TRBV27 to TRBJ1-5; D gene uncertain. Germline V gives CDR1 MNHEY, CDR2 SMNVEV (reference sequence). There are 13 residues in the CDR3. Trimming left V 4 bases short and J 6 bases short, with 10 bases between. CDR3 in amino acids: CASSSRPAQPQHF. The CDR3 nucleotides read TGTGCCAGCAGTTCCCGACCGGCTCAGCCCCAGCATTTT.

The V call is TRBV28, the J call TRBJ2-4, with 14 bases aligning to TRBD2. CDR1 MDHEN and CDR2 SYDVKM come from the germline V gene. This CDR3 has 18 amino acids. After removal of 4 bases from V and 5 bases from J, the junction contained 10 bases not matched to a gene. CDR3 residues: CASSSGTSGRGVQNIQYF. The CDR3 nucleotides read TGTGCCAGCAGTTCCGGGACTAGCGGGAGAGGGGTCCAAAACATTCAGTACTTC.

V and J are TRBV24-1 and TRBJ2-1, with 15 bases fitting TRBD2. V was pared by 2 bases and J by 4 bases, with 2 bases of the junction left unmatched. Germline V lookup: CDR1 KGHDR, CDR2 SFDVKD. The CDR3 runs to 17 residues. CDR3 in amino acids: CATSDSGTSGRYNEQFF. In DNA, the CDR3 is TGTGCCACCAGTGATTCCGGGACTAGCGGGAGGTACAATGAGCAGTTCTTC.

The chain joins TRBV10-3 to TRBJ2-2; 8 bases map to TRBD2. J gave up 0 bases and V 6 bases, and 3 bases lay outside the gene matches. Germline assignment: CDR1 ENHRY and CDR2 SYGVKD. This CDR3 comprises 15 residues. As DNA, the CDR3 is TGTGCCATCAGAGTAGCGGGGACGAACACCGGGGAGCTGTTTTTT. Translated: CAIRVAGTNTGELFF.

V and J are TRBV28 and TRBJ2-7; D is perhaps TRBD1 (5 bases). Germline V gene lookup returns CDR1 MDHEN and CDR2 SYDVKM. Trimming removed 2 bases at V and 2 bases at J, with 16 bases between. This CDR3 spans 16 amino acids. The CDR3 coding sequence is TGTGCCAGCAGTTTAGAGAAGGGGCCCCAGACCTACGAGCAGTACTTC. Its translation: CASSLEKGPQTYEQYF.

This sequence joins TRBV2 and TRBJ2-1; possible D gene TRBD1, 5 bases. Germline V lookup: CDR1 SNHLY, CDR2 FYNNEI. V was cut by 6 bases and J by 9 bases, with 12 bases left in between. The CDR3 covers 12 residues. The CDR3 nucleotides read TGTGCCAGCAGGAAGACAGTACTTGAGCAGTTCTTC. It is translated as CASRKTVLEQFF. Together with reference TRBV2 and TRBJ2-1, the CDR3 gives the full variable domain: EPEVTQTPSHQVTQMGQEVILRCVPISNHLYFYWYRQILGQKVEFLVSFYNNEISEKSEIFDDQFSVERPDGSNFTLKIRSTKLEDSAMYFCASRKTVLEQFFGPGTRLTVL.

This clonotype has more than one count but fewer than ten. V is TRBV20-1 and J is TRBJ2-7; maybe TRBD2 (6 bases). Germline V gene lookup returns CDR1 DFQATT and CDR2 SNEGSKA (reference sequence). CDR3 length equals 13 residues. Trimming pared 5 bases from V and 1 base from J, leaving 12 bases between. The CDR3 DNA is TGCAGTGCTCTCCGCCGGGAGTCCTACGAGCAGTACTTC. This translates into CSALRRESYEQYF.

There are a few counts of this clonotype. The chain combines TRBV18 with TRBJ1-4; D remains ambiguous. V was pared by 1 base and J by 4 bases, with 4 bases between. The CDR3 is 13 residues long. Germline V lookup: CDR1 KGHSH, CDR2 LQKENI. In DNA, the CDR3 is TGTGCCAGCTCACCACGGGTTAATGAAAAACTGTTTTTT. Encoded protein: CASSPRVNEKLFF.

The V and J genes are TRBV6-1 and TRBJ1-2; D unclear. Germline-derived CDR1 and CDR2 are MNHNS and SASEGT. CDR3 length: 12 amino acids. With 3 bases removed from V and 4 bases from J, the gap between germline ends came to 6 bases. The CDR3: CASSDFSYGYTF. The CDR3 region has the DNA TGTGCCAGCAGTGATTTCAGCTATGGCTACACCTTC.

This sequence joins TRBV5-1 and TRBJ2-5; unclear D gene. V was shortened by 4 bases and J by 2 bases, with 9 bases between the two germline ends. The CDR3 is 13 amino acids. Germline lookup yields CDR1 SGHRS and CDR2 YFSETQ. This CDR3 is CASSTLGQETQYF. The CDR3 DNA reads TGCGCCAGCAGCACCCTTGGGCAAGAGACCCAGTACTTC.

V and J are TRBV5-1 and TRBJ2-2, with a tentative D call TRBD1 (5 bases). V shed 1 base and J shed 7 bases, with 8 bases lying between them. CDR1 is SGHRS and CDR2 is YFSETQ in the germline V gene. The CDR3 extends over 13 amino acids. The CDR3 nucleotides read TGCGCCAGCAGCTTGAGGACATTCGGGGAGCTGTTTTTT. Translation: CASSLRTFGELFF.

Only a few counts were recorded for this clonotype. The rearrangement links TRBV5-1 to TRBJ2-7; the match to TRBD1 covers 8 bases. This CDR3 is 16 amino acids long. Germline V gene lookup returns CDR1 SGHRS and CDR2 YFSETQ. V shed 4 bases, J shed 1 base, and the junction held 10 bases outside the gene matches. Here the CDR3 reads CASSPEPQGVSYEQYF. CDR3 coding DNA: TGCGCCAGCAGCCCCGAGCCACAGGGGGTTTCCTACGAGCAGTACTTC. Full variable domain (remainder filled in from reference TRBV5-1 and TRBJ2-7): KAGVTQTPRYLIKTRGQQVTLSCSPISGHRSVSWYQQTPGQGLQFLFEYFSETQRNKGNFPGRFSGRQFSNSRSEMNVSTLELGDSALYLCASSPEPQGVSYEQYFGPGTRLTVT.

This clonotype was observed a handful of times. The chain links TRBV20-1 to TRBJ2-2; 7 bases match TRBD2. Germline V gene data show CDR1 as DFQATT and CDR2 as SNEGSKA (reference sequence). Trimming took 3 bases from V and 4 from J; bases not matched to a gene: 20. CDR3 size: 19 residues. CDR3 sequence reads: CSASQFREWEGRGTGELFF. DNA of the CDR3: TGCAGTGCTAGTCAGTTTCGGGAGTGGGAGGGCCGGGGCACCGGGGAGCTGTTTTTT.

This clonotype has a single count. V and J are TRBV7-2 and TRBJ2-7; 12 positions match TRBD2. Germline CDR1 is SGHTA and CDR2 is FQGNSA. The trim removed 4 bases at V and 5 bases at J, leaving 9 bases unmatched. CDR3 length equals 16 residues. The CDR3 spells CASSSHRTSGKDEQYF. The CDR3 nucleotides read TGTGCCAGCAGCTCCCACAGGACTAGCGGGAAGGACGAGCAGTACTTC.